This TCR beta chain was obtained from a study of PD-L1 blockade in urothelial cancer. V lost 0 bases and J 1 base, leaving 7 bases between the germline ends. The CDR3 is made up of 15 amino acids. Germline lookup yields CDR1 LGHNA and CDR2 YSLEER. Repertoires were generated with immunoSEQ multiplex PCR, while TCRdb's copy carries only in-frame clones and drops some. Of 50,000 or so clones in the sample, about three quarters were seen once. This clone was recorded a few times. Described time point: pretreatment peripheral blood. The clonotype was recovered from a man aged 65 to 79 with urothelial cancer. Here the sequenced sample was PBMCs, taken around atezolizumab (anti-PD-L1) treatment. The chain carries TRBV4-3 and TRBJ2-1; D unresolved. The CDR3 sequence is CASSQDYSSYNEQFF. CDR3 bases: TGCGCCAGCAGCCAAGACTACAGTTCCTACAATGAGCAGTTCTTC.